This note documents a single T cell receptor (beta chain) sequence. Its target is unknown. The data stem from a study of T cell responses to AZD1222 COVID-19 vaccine. Whole-study findings and limits: Seropositive status at baseline applied to only five to seven AZD1222 recipients. Two AZD1222 doses significantly raised spike-specific TCR breadth and depth over controls. Reportedly, close to half of spike-specific TCRs are directed against unmutated variant regions. Every sample of the repertoires postdated the peak T cell response.

Germline V gene lookup returns CDR1 SQVTM and CDR2 ANQGSEA. The CDR3 is 15 residues long. The V and J ends lost 4 bases and 3 bases respectively, with 15 bases between them. Clones were sequenced by immunoSEQ multiplex PCR, and TCRdb holds only the in-frame ones, with some missing. In the table there are some 90,000 clones, around nine tenths of which are singletons. The V gene is TRBV29-1, the J gene TRBJ2-2; a weak D match, TRBD2 (5 bases). This receptor was identified in an adult in good health. The sample was peripheral blood, taken on day 0 of AZD1222 vaccination. CDR3 bases: TGCAGCGTTGGCACGGGGATGTCTCACACCGGGGAGCTGTTTTTT. This gives the protein CSVGTGMSHTGELFF.